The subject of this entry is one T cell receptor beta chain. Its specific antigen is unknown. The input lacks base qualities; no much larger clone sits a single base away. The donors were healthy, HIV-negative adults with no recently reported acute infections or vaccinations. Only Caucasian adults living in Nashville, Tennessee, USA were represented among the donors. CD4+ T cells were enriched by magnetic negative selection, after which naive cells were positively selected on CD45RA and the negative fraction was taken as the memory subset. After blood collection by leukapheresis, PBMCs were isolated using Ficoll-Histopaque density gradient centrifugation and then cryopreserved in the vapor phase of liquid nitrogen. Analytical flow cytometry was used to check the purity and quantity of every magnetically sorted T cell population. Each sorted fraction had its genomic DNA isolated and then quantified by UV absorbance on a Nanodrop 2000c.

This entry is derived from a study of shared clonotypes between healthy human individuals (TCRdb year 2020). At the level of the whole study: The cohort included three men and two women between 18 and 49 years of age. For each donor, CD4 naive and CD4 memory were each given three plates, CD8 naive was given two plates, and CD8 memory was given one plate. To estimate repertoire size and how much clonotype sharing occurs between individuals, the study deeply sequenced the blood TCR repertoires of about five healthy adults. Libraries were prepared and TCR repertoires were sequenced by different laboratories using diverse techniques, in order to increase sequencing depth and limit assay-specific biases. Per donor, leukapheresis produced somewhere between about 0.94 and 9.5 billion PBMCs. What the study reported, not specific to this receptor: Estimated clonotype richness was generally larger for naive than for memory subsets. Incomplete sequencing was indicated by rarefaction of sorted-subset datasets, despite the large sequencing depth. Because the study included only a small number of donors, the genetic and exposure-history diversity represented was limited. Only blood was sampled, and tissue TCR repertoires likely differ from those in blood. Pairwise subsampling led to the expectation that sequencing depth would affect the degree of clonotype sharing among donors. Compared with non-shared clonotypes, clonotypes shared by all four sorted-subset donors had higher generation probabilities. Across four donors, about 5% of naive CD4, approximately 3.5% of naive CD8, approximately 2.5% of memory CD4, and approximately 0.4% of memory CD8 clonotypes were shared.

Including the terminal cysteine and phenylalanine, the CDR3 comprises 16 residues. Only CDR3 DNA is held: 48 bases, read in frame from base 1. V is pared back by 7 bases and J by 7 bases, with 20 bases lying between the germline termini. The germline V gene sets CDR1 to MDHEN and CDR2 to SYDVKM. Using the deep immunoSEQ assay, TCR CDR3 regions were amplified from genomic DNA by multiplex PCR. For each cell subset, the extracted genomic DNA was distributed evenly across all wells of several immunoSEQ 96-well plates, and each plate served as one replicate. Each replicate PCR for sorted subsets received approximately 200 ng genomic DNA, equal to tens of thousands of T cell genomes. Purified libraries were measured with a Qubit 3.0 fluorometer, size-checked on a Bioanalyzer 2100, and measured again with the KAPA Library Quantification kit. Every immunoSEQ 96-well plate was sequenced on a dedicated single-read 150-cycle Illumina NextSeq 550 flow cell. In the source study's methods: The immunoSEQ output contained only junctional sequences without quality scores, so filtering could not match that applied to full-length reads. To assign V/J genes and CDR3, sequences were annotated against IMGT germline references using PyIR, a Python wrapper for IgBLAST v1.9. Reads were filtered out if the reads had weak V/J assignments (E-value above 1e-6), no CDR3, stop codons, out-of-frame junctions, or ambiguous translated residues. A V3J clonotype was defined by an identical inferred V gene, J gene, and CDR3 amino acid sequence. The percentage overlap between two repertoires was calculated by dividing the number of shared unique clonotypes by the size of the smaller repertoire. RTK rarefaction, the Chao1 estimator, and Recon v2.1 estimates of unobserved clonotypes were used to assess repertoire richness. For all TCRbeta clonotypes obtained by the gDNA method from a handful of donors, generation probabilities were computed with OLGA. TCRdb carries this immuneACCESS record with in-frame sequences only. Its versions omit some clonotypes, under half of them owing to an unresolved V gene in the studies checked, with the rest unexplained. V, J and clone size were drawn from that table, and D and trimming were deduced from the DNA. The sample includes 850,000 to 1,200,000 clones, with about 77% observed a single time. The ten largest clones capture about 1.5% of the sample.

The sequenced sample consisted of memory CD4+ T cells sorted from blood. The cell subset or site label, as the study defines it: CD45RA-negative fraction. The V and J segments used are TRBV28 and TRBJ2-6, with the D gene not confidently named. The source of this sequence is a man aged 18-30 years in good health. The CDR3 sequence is CASIPSLPIEANVLTF. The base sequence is TGTGCCAGCATTCCGAGTCTGCCGATTGAAGCCAACGTCCTGACTTTC.